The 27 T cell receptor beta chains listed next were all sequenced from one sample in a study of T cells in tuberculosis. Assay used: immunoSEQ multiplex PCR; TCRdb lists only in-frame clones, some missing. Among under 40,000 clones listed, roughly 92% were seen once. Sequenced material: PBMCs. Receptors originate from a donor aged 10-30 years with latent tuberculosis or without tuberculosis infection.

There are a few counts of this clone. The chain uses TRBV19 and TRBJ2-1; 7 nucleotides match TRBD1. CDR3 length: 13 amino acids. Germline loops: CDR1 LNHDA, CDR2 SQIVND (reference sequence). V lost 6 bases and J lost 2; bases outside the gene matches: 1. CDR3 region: CASSQGAYNEQFF. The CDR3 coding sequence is TGTGCCAGTAGCCAGGGGGCCTACAATGAGCAGTTCTTC.

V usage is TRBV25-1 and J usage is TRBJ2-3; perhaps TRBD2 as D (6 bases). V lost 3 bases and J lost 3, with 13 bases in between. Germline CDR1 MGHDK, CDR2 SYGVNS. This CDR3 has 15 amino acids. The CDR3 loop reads CASSDPAEGTDTQYF. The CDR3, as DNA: TGTGCCAGCAGTGACCCCGCGGAGGGAACAGATACGCAGTATTTT.

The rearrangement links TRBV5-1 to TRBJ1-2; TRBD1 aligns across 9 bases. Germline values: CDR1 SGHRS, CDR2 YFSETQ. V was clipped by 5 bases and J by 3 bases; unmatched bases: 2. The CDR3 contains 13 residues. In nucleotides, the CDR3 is TGCGCCAGCAGACAGGGGGCTTACTATGGCTACACCTTC. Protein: CASRQGAYYGYTF. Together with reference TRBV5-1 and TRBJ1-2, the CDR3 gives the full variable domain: KAGVTQTPRYLIKTRGQQVTLSCSPISGHRSVSWYQQTPGQGLQFLFEYFSETQRNKGNFPGRFSGRQFSNSRSEMNVSTLELGDSALYLCASRQGAYYGYTFGSGTRLTVV.

The CDR3 region is CASSPSPHTGELFF. CDR3 sequence (DNA): TGCGCCAGCAGCCCCAGTCCGCACACCGGGGAGCTGTTTTTT. J is TRBJ2-2 and V is TRBV5-1; no firm D call. The V end was cut by 4 bases, the J end by 3 bases, with 10 bases between. CDR1 SGHRS and CDR2 YFSETQ come from the germline V gene. The CDR3 is made up of 14 amino acids.

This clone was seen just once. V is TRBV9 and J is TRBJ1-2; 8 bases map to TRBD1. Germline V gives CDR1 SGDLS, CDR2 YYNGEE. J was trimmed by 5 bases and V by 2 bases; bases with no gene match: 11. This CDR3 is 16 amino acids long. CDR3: CASSVGVRQGLYGYTF. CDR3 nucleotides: TGTGCCAGCAGCGTGGGGGTTAGACAGGGGCTTTATGGCTACACCTTC.

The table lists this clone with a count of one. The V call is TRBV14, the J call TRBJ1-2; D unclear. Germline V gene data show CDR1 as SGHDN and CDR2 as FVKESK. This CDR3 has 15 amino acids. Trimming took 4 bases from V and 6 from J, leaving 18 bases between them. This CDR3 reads CASSPSPRLGDGYTF. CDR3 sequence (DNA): TGTGCCAGCAGCCCATCGCCCAGGCTTGGTGATGGCTACACCTTC.

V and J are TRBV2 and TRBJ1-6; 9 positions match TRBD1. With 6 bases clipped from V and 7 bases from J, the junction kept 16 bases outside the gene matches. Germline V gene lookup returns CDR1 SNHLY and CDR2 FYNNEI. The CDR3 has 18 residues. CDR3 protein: CASSPPPGQGIHNSPLHF. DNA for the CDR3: TGTGCCAGCAGCCCGCCCCCGGGACAGGGAATCCACAATTCACCCCTCCACTTT.

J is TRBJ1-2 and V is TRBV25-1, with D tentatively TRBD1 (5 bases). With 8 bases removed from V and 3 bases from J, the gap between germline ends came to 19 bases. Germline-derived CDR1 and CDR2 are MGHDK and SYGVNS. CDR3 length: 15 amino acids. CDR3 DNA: TGTGCCAGCCAACCCCTCCAGGGTGTAGACTATGGCTACACCTTC. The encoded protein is CASQPLQGVDYGYTF.

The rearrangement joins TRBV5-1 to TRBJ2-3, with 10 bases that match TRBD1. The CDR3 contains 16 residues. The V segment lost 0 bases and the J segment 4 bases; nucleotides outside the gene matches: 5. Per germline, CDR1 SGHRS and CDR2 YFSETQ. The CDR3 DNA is TGCGCCAGCAGCTTGGCCGACAGGGGGCGTTCAGATACGCAGTATTTT. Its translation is CASSLADRGRSDTQYF.

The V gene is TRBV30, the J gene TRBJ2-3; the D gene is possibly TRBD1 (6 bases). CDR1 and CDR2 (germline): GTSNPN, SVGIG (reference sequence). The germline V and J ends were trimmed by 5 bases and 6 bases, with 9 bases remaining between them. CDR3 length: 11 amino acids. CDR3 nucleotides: TGTGCCTGGTTCCAGGGGGATACGCAGTATTTT. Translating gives CAWFQGDTQYF. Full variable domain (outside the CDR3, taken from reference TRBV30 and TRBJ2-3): SQTIHQWPATLVQPVGSPLSLECTVEGTSNPNLYWYRQAAGRGLQLLFYSVGIGQISSEVPQNLSASRPQDRQFILSSKKLLLSDSGFYLCAWFQGDTQYFGPGTRLTVL.

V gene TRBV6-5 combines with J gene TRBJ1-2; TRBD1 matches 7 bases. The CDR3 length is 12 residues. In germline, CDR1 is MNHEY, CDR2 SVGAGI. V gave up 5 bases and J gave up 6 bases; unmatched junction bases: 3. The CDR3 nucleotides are TGTGCCAGCAGTCAGGGGGTCCATGGCTACACCTTC. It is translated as CASSQGVHGYTF.

CDR3 in amino acids: CASSQEAGWPSPLHF. CDR3 coding DNA: TGTGCCAGCAGCCAAGAGGCAGGGTGGCCTTCACCCCTCCACTTT. The chain recombines TRBV7-2 with TRBJ1-6; possible D gene TRBD1, 5 bases. The CDR3 contains 15 residues. V was clipped by 5 bases and J by 9 bases, with 17 bases between them. Germline-derived CDR1 and CDR2 are SGHTA and FQGNSA.

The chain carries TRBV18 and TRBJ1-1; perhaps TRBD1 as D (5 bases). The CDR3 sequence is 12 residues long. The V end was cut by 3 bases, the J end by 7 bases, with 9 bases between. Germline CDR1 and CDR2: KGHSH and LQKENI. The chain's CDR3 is CASSPSGGEAFF. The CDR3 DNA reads TGTGCCAGCTCACCGTCCGGGGGTGAAGCTTTCTTT.

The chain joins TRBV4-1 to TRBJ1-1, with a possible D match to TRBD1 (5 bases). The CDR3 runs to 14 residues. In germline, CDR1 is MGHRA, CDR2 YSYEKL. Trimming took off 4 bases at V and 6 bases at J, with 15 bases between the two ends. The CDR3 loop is CASSLPGGRPEAFF. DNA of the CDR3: TGCGCCAGCAGCCTCCCCGGGGGGAGGCCTGAAGCTTTCTTT.

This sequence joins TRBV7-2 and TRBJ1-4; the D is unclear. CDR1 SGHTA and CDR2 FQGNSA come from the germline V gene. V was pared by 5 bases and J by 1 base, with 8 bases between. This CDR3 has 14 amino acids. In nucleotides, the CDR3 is TGTGCCAGCAGCCTGGACTTAACTAATGAAAAACTGTTTTTT. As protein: CASSLDLTNEKLFF.

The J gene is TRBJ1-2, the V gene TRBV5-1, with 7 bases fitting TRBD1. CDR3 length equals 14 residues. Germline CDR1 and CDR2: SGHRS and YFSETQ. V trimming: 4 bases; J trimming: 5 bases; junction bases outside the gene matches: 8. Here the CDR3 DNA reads TGCGCCAGCAGCCCCGACAGGGTATCATATGGCTACACCTTC. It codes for CASSPDRVSYGYTF.

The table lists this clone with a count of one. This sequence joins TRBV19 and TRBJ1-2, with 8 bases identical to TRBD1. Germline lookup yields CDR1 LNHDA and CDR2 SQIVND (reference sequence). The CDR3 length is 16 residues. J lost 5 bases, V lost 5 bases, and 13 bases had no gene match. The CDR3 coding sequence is TGTGCCAGTAGTGTTGGGACAGGAGTAGGGCGGTATGGCTACACCTTC. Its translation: CASSVGTGVGRYGYTF.

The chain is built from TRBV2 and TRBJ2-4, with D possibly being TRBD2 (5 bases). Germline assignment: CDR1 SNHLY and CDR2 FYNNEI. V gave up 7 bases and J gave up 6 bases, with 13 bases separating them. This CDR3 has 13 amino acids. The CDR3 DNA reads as TGTGCCAGCAAAGAGGGCCCGGGAAACATTCAGTACTTC. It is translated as CASKEGPGNIQYF.

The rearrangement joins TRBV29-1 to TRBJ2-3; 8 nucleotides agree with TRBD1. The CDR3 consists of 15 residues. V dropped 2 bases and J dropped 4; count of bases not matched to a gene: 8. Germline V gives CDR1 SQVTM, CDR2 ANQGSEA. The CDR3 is CSVERGQGAADTQYF. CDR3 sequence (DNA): TGCAGCGTTGAACGGGGCCAGGGGGCGGCAGATACGCAGTATTTT.

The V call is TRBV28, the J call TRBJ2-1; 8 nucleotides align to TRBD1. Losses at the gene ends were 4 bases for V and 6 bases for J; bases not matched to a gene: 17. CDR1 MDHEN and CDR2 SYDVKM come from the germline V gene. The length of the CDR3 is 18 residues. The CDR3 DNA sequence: TGTGCCAGCAGTTCTCCGACTTATGAGACAGGGGATGGCAATGAGCAGTTCTTC. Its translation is CASSSPTYETGDGNEQFF. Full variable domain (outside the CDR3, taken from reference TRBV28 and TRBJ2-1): DVKVTQSSRYLVKRTGEKVFLECVQDMDHENMFWYRQDPGLGLRLIYFSYDVKMKEKGDIPEGYSVSREKKERFSLILESASTNQTSMYLCASSSPTYETGDGNEQFFGPGTRLTVL.

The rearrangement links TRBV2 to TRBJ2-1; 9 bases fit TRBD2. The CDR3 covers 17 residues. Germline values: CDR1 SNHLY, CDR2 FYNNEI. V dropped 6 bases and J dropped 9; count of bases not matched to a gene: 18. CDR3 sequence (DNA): TGTGCCAGCAGCGCAACCTATCTAGCGGGGTTACGCGGTGAGCAGTTCTTC. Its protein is CASSATYLAGLRGEQFF.

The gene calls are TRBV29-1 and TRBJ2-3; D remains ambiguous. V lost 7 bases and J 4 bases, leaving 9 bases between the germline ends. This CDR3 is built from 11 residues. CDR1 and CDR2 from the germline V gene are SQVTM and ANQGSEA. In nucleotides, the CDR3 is TGCAGCGACCTAAATTCAGATACGCAGTATTTT. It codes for CSDLNSDTQYF.

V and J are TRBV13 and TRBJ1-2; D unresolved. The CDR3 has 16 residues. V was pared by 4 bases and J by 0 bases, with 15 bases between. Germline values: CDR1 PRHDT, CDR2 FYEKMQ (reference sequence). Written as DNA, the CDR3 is TGTGCCAGCAGCTCCTACGACAACATAGCTAACTATGGCTACACCTTC. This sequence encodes CASSSYDNIANYGYTF.

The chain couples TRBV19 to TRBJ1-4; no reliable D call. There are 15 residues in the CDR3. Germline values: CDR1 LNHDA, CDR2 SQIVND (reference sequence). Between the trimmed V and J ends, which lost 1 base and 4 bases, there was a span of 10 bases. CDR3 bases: TGTGCCAGTAGTATAGGAGGGCTGCTTAATGAAAAACTGTTTTTT. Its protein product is CASSIGGLLNEKLFF. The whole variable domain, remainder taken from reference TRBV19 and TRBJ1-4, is DGGITQSPKYLFRKEGQNVTLSCEQNLNHDAMYWYRQDPGQGLRLIYYSQIVNDFQKGDIAEGYSVSREKKESFPLTVTSAQKNPTAFYLCASSIGGLLNEKLFFGSGTQLSVL.

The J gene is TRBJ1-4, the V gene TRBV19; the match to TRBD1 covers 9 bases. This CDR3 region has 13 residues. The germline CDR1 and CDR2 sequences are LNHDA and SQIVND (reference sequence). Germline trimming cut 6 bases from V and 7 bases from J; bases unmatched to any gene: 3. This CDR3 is CASRDRGGEKLFF. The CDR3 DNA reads TGTGCCAGTAGGGACAGGGGAGGTGAAAAACTGTTTTTT.

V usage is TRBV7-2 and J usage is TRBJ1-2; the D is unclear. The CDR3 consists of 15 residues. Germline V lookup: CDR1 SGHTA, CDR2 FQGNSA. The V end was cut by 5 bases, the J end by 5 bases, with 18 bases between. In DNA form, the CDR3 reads TGTGCCAGCAGCCCGCGGGAATTGTCTGCATATGGCTACACCTTC. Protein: CASSPRELSAYGYTF.

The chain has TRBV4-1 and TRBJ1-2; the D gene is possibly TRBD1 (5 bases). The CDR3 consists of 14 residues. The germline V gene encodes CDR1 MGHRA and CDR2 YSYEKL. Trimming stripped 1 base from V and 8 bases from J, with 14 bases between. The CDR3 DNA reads TGCGCCAGCAGCCAAGCAATGACAGCGGGGGGCTACACCTTC. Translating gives CASSQAMTAGGYTF.